These 10 T cell receptor beta chains came from one sample sequenced in a study of tumor-infiltrating lymphocytes in oesophageal squamous cell carcinoma. Each CDR3 protein is one row after TCRdb ran MiXCR on the PCR reads. The sample includes 15,000 to 20,000 distinct CDR3 sequences, around 48% seen only once; the top ten take 35% to 45%. Material for sequencing was normal esophageal tissue next to the tumor. The origin of the receptors is a female donor with esophageal squamous cell carcinoma.

This clonotype was counted many times. V usage is TRBV19 and J usage is TRBJ1-1; D is uncertain. The CDR3 extends over 13 amino acids. With 3 bases removed from V and 4 bases from J, the gap between germline ends came to 9 bases. Germline assignment: CDR1 LNHDA and CDR2 SQIVND (reference sequence). The CDR3 DNA follows: TGTGCCAGTAGTATCTCCACCACCACTGAAGCTTTCTTT. Protein product: CASSISTTTEAFF.

The genes are TRBV7-3 and TRBJ2-5; 9 positions agree with TRBD1. Trimming removed 6 bases from V and 6 bases from J; junction bases left unmatched: 8. Germline V CDR1 and CDR2: SGHTA, FQGTGA. The CDR3 has 14 residues. The CDR3 reads CASSQGQGRQTQYF. CDR3 coding DNA: TGTGCCAGCAGTCAAGGACAGGGGAGGCAGACCCAGTACTTC.

The V call is TRBV6-6, the J call TRBJ2-5; no clear D. The J call may be in error: the DNA end matches TRBJ2-7 better. This CDR3 is built from 11 residues. From germline, CDR1 is MNHNY and CDR2 SVGAGI (reference sequence). In nucleotides, the CDR3 is TGTGCCAGCATAGAAGCCTACGAGCAGTACTTC. Encoded protein: CASIEAYEQYF.

The chain recombines TRBV7-4 with TRBJ1-1, with D unresolved. From germline, CDR1 is SGHVT and CDR2 SQSDAQ. This CDR3 has 13 amino acids. The V gene lost 5 bases and the J gene lost 1 base, with 8 bases spanning the gap. CDR3 in DNA: TGTGCCAGCAGCCAGACATGGAACACTGAAGCTTTCTTT. It translates to CASSQTWNTEAFF.

This clonotype has at least ten counts. This chain links TRBV6-1 with TRBJ1-5, with TRBD1 matching over 11 bases. The germline gives CDR1 MNHNS, CDR2 SASEGT. The CDR3 extends over 15 amino acids. J was trimmed by 5 bases and V by 4 bases; bases with no gene match: 4. The CDR3 DNA follows: TGTGCCAGCAGTGCCGGGACAGGGGGTCATCAGCCCCAGCATTTT. It encodes CASSAGTGGHQPQHF.

The chain recombines TRBV11-1 with TRBJ2-1; 11 bases align to TRBD1. CDR3 size: 15 residues. V shed 5 bases, J shed 2 bases, and the junction held 2 bases outside the gene matches. Germline V gives CDR1 SGHAT, CDR2 FQDESV (reference sequence). The CDR3 is CASSRGQGAYNEQFF. CDR3 coding DNA: TGTGCCAGCAGCCGGGGACAGGGGGCCTACAATGAGCAGTTCTTC. Drawing the rest from reference TRBV11-1 and TRBJ2-1, the complete variable domain is EAEVAQSPRYKITEKSQAVAFWCDPISGHATLYWYRQILGQGPELLVQFQDESVVDDSQLPKDRFSAERLKGVDSTLKIQPAELGDSAMYLCASSRGQGAYNEQFFGPGTRLTVL.

This clonotype appeared many times. The chain uses TRBV20-1 and TRBJ2-4; D is perhaps TRBD2 (5 bases). This CDR3 region has 13 residues. V shed 3 bases and J shed 1 base, with 7 bases lying between them. Germline lookup yields CDR1 DFQATT and CDR2 SNEGSKA (reference sequence). CDR3 nucleotide sequence: TGCAGTGCTAGGGGCGGGGCCAAAAACATTCAGTACTTC. Its translation is CSARGGAKNIQYF.

This chain links TRBV6-1 with TRBJ2-3, with TRBD1 identical over 9 bases. This CDR3 has 15 residues. V trimming: 6 bases; J trimming: 1 base; junction bases outside the gene matches: 5. The germline gives CDR1 MNHNS, CDR2 SASEGT. The CDR3 spells CASSKRQGGTDTQYF. CDR3 bases: TGTGCCAGCAGCAAACGACAGGGGGGCACAGATACGCAGTATTTT.

There are many counts of this clonotype. The chain couples TRBV11-2 to TRBJ1-4; 7 nucleotides align to TRBD1. CDR3 size: 14 residues. Germline CDR1 is SGHAT and CDR2 is FQNNGV. Trimming cost V 6 bases and J 5 bases; bases outside gene matches: 6. The CDR3 sequence: CASRPGQLNEKLFF. Written as DNA, the CDR3 is TGTGCCAGCAGGCCGGGACAGCTAAATGAAAAACTGTTTTTT.

The table lists this clonotype with many counts. The chain joins TRBV6-1 to TRBJ1-4; no definite D call. Trimming removed 7 bases at V and 6 bases at J, with 18 bases between. CDR1 is MNHNS, CDR2 SASEGT, per germline. The CDR3 covers 15 residues. CDR3 coding DNA: TGTGCCAGCACGAAAGATGGGTATCATGATGAAAAACTGTTTTTT. Translating it yields CASTKDGYHDEKLFF.